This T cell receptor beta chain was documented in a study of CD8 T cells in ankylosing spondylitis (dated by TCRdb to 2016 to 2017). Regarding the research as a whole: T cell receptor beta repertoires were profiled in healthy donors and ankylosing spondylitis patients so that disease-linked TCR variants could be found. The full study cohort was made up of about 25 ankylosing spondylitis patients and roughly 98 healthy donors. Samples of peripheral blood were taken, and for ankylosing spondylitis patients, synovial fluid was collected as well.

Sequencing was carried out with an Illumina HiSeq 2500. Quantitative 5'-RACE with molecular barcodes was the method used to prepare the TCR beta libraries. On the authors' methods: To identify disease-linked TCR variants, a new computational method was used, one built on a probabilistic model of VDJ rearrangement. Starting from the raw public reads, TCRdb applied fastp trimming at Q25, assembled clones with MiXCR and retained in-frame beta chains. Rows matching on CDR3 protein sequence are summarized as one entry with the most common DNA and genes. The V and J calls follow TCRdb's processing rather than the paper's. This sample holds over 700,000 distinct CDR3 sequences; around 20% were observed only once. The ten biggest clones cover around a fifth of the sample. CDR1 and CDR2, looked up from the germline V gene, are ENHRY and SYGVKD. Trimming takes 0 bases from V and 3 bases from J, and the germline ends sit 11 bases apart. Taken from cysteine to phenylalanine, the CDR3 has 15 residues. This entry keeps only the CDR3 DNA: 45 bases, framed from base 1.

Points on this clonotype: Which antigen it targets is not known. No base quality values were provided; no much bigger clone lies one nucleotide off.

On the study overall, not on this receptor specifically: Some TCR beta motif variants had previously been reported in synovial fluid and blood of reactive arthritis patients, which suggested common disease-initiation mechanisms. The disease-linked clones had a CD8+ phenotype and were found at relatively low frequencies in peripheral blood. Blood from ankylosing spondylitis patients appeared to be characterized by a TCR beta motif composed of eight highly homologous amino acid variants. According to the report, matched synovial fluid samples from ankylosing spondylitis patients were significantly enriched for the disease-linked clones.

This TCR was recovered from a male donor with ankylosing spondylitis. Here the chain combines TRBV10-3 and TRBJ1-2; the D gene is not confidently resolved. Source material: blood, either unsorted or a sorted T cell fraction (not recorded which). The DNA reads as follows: TGTGCCATCAGTGAGTCGGAGGGCGGTTACTATGGCTACACCTTC. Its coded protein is CAISESEGGYYGYTF.